Listed here are 26 T cell receptor beta chains from one sample, sequenced in a study of T cells expressing NK-cell markers. TCRdb reprocessed the 5' RACE reads; each CDR3 protein has one entry and no DNA is given. The table lists about 150,000 distinct CDR3 sequences. Sample: blood T cells: a sorted CD56 or NKG2C T cell subset, CD4+ or CD8+ T cells, or bulk PBMC T cells (not recorded which). The origin of the receptors is a man aged 18 to 30 in good health.

This sequence joins TRBV5-1 and TRBJ2-3; the D gene TCRdb calls, TRBD2, cannot be checked with no DNA. Germline assignment: CDR1 SGHRS and CDR2 YFSETQ. The CDR3 covers 15 residues. CDR3 sequence: CASSSGASFTDTQYF.

The CDR3 here is CASSSGFNEQFF. The genes are TRBV7-9 and TRBJ2-1. The CDR3 length is 12 residues. The germline V gene encodes CDR1 SEHNR and CDR2 FQNEAQ (reference sequence). Based on the CDR3 plus reference TRBV7-9 and TRBJ2-1, the full variable domain is DTGVSQNPRHKITKRGQNVTFRCDPISEHNRLYWYRQTLGQGPEFLTYFQNEAQLEKSRLLSDRFSAERPKGSFSTLEIQRTEQGDSAMYLCASSSGFNEQFFGPGTRLTVL.

The chain is built from TRBV19 and TRBJ2-1; with no DNA, the TCRdb D assignment of TRBD1 cannot be verified. The germline V gene encodes CDR1 LNHDA and CDR2 SQIVND (reference sequence). This CDR3 has 15 amino acids. CDR3 residues: CASRTGQGAGNEQFF.

J is TRBJ2-2 and V is TRBV29-1; TCRdb outputs TRBD2, but without DNA this stays unchecked. CDR1 SQVTM and CDR2 ANQGSEA come from the germline V gene. The CDR3 runs 14 residues. The CDR3 spells CSVGGLAGPGELFF.

The V call is TRBV7-3, the J call TRBJ2-2; no DNA is available, so the TRBD1 call from TCRdb remains unchecked. The CDR3 contains 14 residues. CDR1 is SGHTA and CDR2 is FQGTGA in the germline V gene. CDR3 in amino acids: CASSYSPTVGELFF.

The chain is built from TRBV7-8 and TRBJ2-3; TCRdb picks TRBD2, but there is no DNA to check that call. This CDR3 contains 19 residues. Germline CDR1 SGHVS, CDR2 FQNEAQ. CDR3 protein: CASSPLGLAGGYSTDTQYF.

CDR3: CASSPPWGSYEQFF. This chain uses TRBV12-3 or TRBV12-4 with TRBJ2-1; TCRdb returns TRBD1, unconfirmable since there is no DNA. This CDR3 comprises 14 residues.

The V gene is TRBV5-4, the J gene TRBJ1-1; TCRdb indicates TRBD1, and absent DNA this call remains unverified. Germline V CDR1 and CDR2: SGHNT, YYREEE (reference sequence). The CDR3 has 14 amino acids. CDR3 amino acids: CASRFGQHNTEAFF. Using reference TRBV5-4 and TRBJ1-1 for the parts outside the CDR3, the full variable domain is ETGVTQSPTHLIKTRGQQVTLRCSSQSGHNTVSWYQQALGQGPQFIFQYYREEENGRGNFPPRFSGLQFPNYSSELNVNALELDDSALYLCASRFGQHNTEAFFGQGTRLTVV.

The chain couples TRBV13 to TRBJ1-5. Germline V CDR1 and CDR2: PRHDT, FYEKMQ (reference sequence). CDR3 length equals 14 residues. The CDR3 loop reads CASSLGELDQPQHF.

The genes are TRBV6-5 and TRBJ2-5. Germline CDR1 is MNHEY and CDR2 is SVGAGI. This CDR3 region has 14 residues. The CDR3 here is CASSYAKNGETQYF.

This chain joins TRBV2 and TRBJ2-5; as DNA is missing, the TRBD1 call by TCRdb cannot be tested. The CDR3 sequence is 15 residues long. CDR1 and CDR2 (germline): SNHLY, FYNNEI. The CDR3 loop reads CASSDGRGRQETQYF. Together with reference TRBV2 and TRBJ2-5, the CDR3 gives the full variable domain: EPEVTQTPSHQVTQMGQEVILRCVPISNHLYFYWYRQILGQKVEFLVSFYNNEISEKSEIFDDQFSVERPDGSNFTLKIRSTKLEDSAMYFCASSDGRGRQETQYFGPGTRLLVL.

V gene TRBV20-1 combines with J gene TRBJ2-3. The CDR3 extends over 15 amino acids. The germline V gene encodes CDR1 DFQATT and CDR2 SNEGSKA (reference sequence). The CDR3 sequence is CSARDADEYTDTQYF.

The rearrangement joins TRBV9 to TRBJ2-3; the D call of TRBD2 rests on TCRdb alone, since no DNA is present to check it. CDR1 is SGDLS and CDR2 is YYNGEE in the germline V gene. The CDR3 has 15 residues. The CDR3 here is CASSGISGNPDTQYF.

The rearrangement joins TRBV2 to TRBJ2-1; TCRdb picks TRBD2, but there is no DNA to check that call. This CDR3 contains 17 residues. Germline loops: CDR1 SNHLY, CDR2 FYNNEI. The CDR3 sequence is CASSGVIAGVLSDEQFF.

CDR3: CASSLRQSMNTEAFF. The chain couples TRBV11-3 to TRBJ1-1. Per germline, CDR1 SGHNT and CDR2 YENEEA. The CDR3 runs 15 residues.

This chain uses TRBV6-2 or TRBV6-3 with TRBJ2-1; TCRdb's D gene call, TRBD2, goes unchecked for lack of DNA. The CDR3 sequence is 15 residues long. Germline V gene sequence: CDR1 MNHEY, CDR2 SVGEGT. The CDR3: CASSPTSGNYNEQFF.

This sequence joins TRBV27 and TRBJ2-3; TCRdb lists TRBD2, though no DNA is available to test this call. Germline V gene sequence: CDR1 MNHEY, CDR2 SMNVEV (reference sequence). The CDR3 consists of 16 residues. The CDR3 reads CASTPRAGGGTDTQYF.

The chain is built from TRBV30 and TRBJ1-1; TCRdb indicates TRBD1, and absent DNA this call remains unverified. The CDR3 spans 13 residues. The germline V gene encodes CDR1 GTSNPN and CDR2 SVGIG (reference sequence). The CDR3 protein is CAWSSLGATEAFF.

The chain employs TRBV7-9 and TRBJ1-4; the TRBD1 assignment by TCRdb is unverifiable without DNA. The length of the CDR3 is 15 residues. CDR1 is SEHNR, CDR2 FQNEAQ, per germline (reference sequence). The CDR3 is CASSRSGTGNEKLFF.

The chain uses TRBV7-9 and TRBJ1-3. Germline V gives CDR1 SEHNR, CDR2 FQNEAQ (reference sequence). The CDR3 totals 15 residues. CDR3: CASSLALRSGNTIYF.

The V and J genes are TRBV3-1 and TRBJ2-5; TCRdb reports TRBD1, a call that lacks DNA to check it against. The V gene's germline CDR1 is LGHDT and CDR2 YNNKEL (reference sequence). CDR3 length: 16 amino acids. CDR3 in amino acids: CASSHATGDAQETQYF.

The chain combines TRBV20-1 with TRBJ2-4. Germline lookup yields CDR1 DFQATT and CDR2 SNEGSKA (reference sequence). The length of the CDR3 is 16 residues. The CDR3 loop is CSARDRENLAKNIQYF.

The rearrangement joins TRBV7-9 to TRBJ2-6; TCRdb returns TRBD1, unconfirmable since there is no DNA. Germline lookup yields CDR1 SEHNR and CDR2 FQNEAQ (reference sequence). The CDR3 length is 17 residues. CDR3 sequence: CASSTTKGEAGANVLTF.

This sequence joins TRBV24-1 and TRBJ2-6; the D call of TRBD1 rests on TCRdb alone, since no DNA is present to check it. This CDR3 has 17 amino acids. Germline lookup yields CDR1 KGHDR and CDR2 SFDVKD. Here the CDR3 reads CATSDPQGQAGANVLTF.

This chain connects TRBV10-3 to TRBJ2-5; TCRdb reports TRBD1, a call that lacks DNA to check it against. The CDR3 extends over 13 amino acids. Germline-derived CDR1 and CDR2 are ENHRY and SYGVKD. This CDR3 is CAISDRGWETQYF.

CDR3 loop: CASSPRGGQGDFYEQYF. V is TRBV27 and J is TRBJ2-7; TCRdb outputs TRBD1, but without DNA this stays unchecked. Germline values: CDR1 MNHEY, CDR2 SMNVEV (reference sequence). The CDR3 runs 17 residues.